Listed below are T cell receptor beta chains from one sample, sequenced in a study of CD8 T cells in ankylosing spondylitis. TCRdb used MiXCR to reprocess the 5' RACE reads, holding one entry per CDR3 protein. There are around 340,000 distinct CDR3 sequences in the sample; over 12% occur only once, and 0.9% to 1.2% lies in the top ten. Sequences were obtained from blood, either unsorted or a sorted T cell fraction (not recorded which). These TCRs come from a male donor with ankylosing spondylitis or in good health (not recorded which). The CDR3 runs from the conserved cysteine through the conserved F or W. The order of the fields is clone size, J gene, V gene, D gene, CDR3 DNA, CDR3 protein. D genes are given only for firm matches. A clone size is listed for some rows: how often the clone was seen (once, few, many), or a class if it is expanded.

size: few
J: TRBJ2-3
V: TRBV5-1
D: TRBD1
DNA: TGCGCCAGCAGCCCTGGGGACAGGGATACAGATACGCAGTATTTT
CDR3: CASSPGDRDTDTQYF

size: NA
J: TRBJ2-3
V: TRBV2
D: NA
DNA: TGTGCCAGCAGAAAAGAGGGGTTCTCAGATACGCAGTATTTT
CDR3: CASRKEGFSDTQYF

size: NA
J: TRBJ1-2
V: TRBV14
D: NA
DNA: TGTGCCAGCAGCCCGGGACCCCTCGGTGGCTACACCTTC
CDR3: CASSPGPLGGYTF

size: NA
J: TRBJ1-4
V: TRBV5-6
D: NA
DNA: TGTGCCAGCTCGGACGGTTTTAATGAAAAACTGTTTTTT
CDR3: CASSDGFNEKLFF

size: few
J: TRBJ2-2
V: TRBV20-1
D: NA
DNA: TGCAGTGCTATGGGGTTTGCGGGGGGGGAGCTGTTTTTT
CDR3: CSAMGFAGGELFF

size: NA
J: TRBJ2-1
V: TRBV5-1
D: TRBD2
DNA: TGCGCCAGCAGCCCAAACCGAGCGGGAGTAAGCAATGAGCAGTTCTTC
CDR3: CASSPNRAGVSNEQFF

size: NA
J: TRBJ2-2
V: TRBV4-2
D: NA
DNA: TGTGCCAGCAGCCAACCCGGCCAGACTAAGCTGTTTTTT
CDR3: CASSQPGQTKLFF

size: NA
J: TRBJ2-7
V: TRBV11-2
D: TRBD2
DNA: TGTGCCAGCAGCCTAGAAGGGGGACTAGCTAACGAGCAGTACTTC
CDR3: CASSLEGGLANEQYF

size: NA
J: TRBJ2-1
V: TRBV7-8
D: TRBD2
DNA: TGTGCCAGCAGCTTCCCCACCGGGACTAGCGGTGGGAGCTCCTACAATGAGCAGTTCTTC
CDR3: CASSFPTGTSGGSSYNEQFF

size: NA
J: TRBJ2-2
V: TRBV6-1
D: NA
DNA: TGTGCCACCCAACCCGCTGGCGGGTACACCGGGGAGCTGTTTTTT
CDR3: CATQPAGGYTGELFF

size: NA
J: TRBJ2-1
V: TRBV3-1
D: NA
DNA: TGTGCCAGCAGCCAGCCGGGACCCGGTGGTGAGCAGTTCTTC
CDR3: CASSQPGPGGEQFF

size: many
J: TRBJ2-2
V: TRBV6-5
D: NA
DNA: TGTGCCAGCAGTTTCTACAGGGATGAGGGTTACACCGGGGAGCTGTTTTTT
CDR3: CASSFYRDEGYTGELFF

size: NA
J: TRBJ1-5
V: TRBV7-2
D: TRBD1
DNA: TGTGCCAGCAGCTCGTTAGGGACAGACAATCAGCCCCAGCATTTT
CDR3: CASSSLGTDNQPQHF

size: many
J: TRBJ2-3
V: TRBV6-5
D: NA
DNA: TGTGCCAGCAGTTTGGGCGGGTACACAGATACGCAGTATTTT
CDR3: CASSLGGYTDTQYF

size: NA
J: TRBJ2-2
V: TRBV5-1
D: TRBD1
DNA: TGCGCCAGCAGCGAAAGGACAGGGGCAAAGGGGGAGCTGTTTTTT
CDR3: CASSERTGAKGELFF

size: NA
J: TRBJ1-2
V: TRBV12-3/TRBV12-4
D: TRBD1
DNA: TGTGCCAGCACCATCGGTCCCTCTCCGGGACAGAGAAAGAGCTACACCTTC
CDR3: CASTIGPSPGQRKSYTF

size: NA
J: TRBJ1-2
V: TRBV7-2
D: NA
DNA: TGTGCCAGCAGCTGGGAGCGGGGGGGATATGGCTACACCTTC
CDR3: CASSWERGGYGYTF

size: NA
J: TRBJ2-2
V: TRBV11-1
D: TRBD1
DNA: TGTGCCAGCAGCTTGTCCGGGACAGGGGGCTCCAACACCGGGGAGCTGTTTTTT
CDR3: CASSLSGTGGSNTGELFF

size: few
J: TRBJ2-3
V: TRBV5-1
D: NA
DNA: TGCGCCAGCAGCGGGGGAACGTTAGGGGCAGATACGCAGTATTTT
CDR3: CASSGGTLGADTQYF

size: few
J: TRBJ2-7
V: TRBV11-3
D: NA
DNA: TGTGCCAGCAGCCCTACGGGACTCGCGTCCTACGAGCAGTACTTC
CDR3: CASSPTGLASYEQYF

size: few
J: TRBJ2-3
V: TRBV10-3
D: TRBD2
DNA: TGTGCCATCAGTGAGTCGACTAGCGGGGGAAGCACAGATACGCAGTATTTT
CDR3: CAISESTSGGSTDTQYF